This TCR beta chain was recovered during a study of beta chain features in type 1 diabetes. This CDR3 is 16 amino acids long. Germline CDR1 and CDR2: SGHRS and YFSETQ. V was cut by 0 bases and J by 2 bases, with 13 bases left in between. Whole-study results and caveats: Across patients, naive, central memory and Treg TCRB repertoires exhibited apparently greater similarity than was observed across healthy donors. No resolution was reached here on whether HLA type influences TCRB rearrangement. Moderately but significantly shorter TCRB CDR3s were found in Type 1 diabetes patients in all four CD4+ subsets.

Blood was collected once per donor into heparin, averaging approximately 110 mL. With regard to this clone: Its specificity is not known.

Expressed TCRB transcripts got sequenced, as all isolated RNA was reverse transcribed. Sequencing was performed with immunoSEQ multiplex PCR; in TCRdb, only in-frame clones are kept and a portion is missing. The sample has about 640,000 clones, roughly 12% seen once. Input material: naive CD4+ T cells from blood. J is TRBJ2-3 and V is TRBV5-1, with D possibly being TRBD1 (5 bases). The origin of this receptor is a man aged 25 to 40 with type 1 diabetes. This CDR3 reads CASSLATVGATDTQYF. Here the CDR3 DNA reads TGCGCCAGCAGCTTGGCAACAGTTGGGGCCACAGATACGCAGTATTTT.